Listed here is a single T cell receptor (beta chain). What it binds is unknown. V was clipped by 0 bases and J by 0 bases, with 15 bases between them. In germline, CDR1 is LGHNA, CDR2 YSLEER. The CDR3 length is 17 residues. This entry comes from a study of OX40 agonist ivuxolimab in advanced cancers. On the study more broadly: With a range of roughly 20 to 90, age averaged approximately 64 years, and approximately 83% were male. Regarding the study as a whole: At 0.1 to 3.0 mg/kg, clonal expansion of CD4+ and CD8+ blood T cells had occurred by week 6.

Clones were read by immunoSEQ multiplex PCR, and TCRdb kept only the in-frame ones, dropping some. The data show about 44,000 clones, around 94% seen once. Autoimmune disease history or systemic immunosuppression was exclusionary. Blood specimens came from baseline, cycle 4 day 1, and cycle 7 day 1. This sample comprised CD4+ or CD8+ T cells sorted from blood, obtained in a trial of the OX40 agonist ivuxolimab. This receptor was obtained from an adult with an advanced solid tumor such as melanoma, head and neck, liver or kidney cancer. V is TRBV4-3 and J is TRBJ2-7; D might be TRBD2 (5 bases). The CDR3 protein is CASSQEIYGVPSYEQYF. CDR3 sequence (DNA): TGCGCCAGCAGCCAAGAGATCTACGGGGTACCCTCCTACGAGCAGTACTTC.